This T cell receptor (beta chain) came from a study of read filtering for tumor transcriptome and immune sequencing. Study at large: Whole-transcriptome libraries were prepared after DNase treatment. Study results and limitations: The sorted CD138-negative fraction was a mixed bone marrow immune population, not purified T cells. In IR-seq, single-read clonotypes were about 80% of clonotypes but around 3.2% of reads.

V gave up 2 bases and J gave up 8 bases; unmatched junction bases: 5. The CDR3 spans 16 residues. This clonotype was seen ten or more times. Antigen unknown. The library was built from about 400 ng RNA with molecular barcoded adaptors for alpha/delta and beta/gamma chains. TCRdb redid the calling of the reads with MiXCR, one entry per CDR3 protein. The sample lists more than 35,000 distinct CDR3 sequences, about 13% seen once, with about 36% in the top ten. The chain combines TRBV12-3 or TRBV12-4 with TRBJ2-1; 14 nucleotides line up with TRBD2. The sample taken for sequencing was a population of CD138-negative cells sorted from bone marrow. This TCR derives from a donor over 35 with multiple myeloma. CDR3 coding DNA: TGTGCCAGCAGTTTACCTCGACTAGCGGGAGGGTATGAGCAGTTCTTC. Translation: CASSLPRLAGGYEQFF.